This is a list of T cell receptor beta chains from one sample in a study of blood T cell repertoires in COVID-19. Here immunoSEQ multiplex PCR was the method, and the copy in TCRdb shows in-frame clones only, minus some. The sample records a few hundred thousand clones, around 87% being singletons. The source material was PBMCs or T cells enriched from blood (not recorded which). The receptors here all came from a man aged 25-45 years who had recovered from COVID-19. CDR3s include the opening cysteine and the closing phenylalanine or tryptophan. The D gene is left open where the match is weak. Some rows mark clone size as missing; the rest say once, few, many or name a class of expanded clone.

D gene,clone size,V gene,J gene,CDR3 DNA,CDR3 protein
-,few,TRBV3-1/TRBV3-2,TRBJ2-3,TGTGCCAGCAGCCAACCCCAAGGGGGAGGCACAGATACGCAGTATTTT,CASSQPQGGGTDTQYF
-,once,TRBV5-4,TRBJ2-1,TGTGCCAGCAGCTTGGCGACAGGAGGAGGCAATGAGCAGTTCTTC,CASSLATGGGNEQFF
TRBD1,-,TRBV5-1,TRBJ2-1,TGCGCCAGCAGCGTCGCGTCAGGGGGCACCTACAATGAGCAGTTCTTC,CASSVASGGTYNEQFF
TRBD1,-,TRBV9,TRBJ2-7,TGTGCCAGCAGCCCGACCGGGACAGGGACACGGGACGAGCAGTACTTC,CASSPTGTGTRDEQYF
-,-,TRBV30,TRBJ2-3,TGTGCCTGGAGTGTAAACCCCGGGGATACGCAGTATTTT,CAWSVNPGDTQYF
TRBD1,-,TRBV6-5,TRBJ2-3,TGTGCCGGAAGACAGGGGTTTGGCACAGATACGCAGTATTTT,CAGRQGFGTDTQYF
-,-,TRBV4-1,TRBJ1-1,TGCGCCAGCAGCGGAGGGCGGGGCCAGAACACTGAAGCTTTCTTT,CASSGGRGQNTEAFF
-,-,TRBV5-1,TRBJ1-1,TGCGCCAGCAGCTCAGGACAGACGAACACTGAAGCTTTCTTT,CASSSGQTNTEAFF
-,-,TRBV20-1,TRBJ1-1,TGCAGTGCTTCAGAGAACACTGAAGCTTTCTTT,CSASENTEAFF
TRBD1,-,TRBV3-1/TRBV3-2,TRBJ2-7,TGTGCCAGCAGCCAGACCAACCGGGACAGATCCTACGAGCAGTACTTC,CASSQTNRDRSYEQYF
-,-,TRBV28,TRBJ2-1,TGTGCCAGCAGCCCGGGGGATCGGACCTACAATGAGCAGTTCTTC,CASSPGDRTYNEQFF
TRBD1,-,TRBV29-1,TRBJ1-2,TGCAGCGGCCGCCGGGACAGCAATAATGGCTACACCTTC,CSGRRDSNNGYTF
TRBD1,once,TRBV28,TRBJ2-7,TGTGCCAGCAGTCGCCTAACACAGGGGTCCTACGAGCAGTACTTC,CASSRLTQGSYEQYF
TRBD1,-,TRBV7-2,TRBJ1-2,TGTGCCAGCAGCACAGCGGCAGGGGGGAGTCATGGCTACACCTTC,CASSTAAGGSHGYTF
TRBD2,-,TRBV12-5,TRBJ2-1,TGTGCTAGTGGTTTGGTATTTACTAGCGGGAGTCGAGAATACAATGAGCAGTTCTTC,CASGLVFTSGSREYNEQFF
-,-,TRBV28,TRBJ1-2,TGTGCCAGCAGTTTAGGGGGGGCGTATGGCTACACCTTC,CASSLGGAYGYTF
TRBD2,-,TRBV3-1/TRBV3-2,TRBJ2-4,TGTGCCAGCAGCCCCAGCGGGACTAGCCTAGCCAAAAACATTCAGTACTTC,CASSPSGTSLAKNIQYF
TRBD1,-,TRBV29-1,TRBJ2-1,TGCAGCGTTGACCGGTGGACAGGGGGGAATGAGCAGTTCTTC,CSVDRWTGGNEQFF
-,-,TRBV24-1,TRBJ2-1,TGTGCCACCAGTGCCAAAGGGGGTTCCCAGAGCTCCTACAATGAGCAGTTCTTC,CATSAKGGSQSSYNEQFF